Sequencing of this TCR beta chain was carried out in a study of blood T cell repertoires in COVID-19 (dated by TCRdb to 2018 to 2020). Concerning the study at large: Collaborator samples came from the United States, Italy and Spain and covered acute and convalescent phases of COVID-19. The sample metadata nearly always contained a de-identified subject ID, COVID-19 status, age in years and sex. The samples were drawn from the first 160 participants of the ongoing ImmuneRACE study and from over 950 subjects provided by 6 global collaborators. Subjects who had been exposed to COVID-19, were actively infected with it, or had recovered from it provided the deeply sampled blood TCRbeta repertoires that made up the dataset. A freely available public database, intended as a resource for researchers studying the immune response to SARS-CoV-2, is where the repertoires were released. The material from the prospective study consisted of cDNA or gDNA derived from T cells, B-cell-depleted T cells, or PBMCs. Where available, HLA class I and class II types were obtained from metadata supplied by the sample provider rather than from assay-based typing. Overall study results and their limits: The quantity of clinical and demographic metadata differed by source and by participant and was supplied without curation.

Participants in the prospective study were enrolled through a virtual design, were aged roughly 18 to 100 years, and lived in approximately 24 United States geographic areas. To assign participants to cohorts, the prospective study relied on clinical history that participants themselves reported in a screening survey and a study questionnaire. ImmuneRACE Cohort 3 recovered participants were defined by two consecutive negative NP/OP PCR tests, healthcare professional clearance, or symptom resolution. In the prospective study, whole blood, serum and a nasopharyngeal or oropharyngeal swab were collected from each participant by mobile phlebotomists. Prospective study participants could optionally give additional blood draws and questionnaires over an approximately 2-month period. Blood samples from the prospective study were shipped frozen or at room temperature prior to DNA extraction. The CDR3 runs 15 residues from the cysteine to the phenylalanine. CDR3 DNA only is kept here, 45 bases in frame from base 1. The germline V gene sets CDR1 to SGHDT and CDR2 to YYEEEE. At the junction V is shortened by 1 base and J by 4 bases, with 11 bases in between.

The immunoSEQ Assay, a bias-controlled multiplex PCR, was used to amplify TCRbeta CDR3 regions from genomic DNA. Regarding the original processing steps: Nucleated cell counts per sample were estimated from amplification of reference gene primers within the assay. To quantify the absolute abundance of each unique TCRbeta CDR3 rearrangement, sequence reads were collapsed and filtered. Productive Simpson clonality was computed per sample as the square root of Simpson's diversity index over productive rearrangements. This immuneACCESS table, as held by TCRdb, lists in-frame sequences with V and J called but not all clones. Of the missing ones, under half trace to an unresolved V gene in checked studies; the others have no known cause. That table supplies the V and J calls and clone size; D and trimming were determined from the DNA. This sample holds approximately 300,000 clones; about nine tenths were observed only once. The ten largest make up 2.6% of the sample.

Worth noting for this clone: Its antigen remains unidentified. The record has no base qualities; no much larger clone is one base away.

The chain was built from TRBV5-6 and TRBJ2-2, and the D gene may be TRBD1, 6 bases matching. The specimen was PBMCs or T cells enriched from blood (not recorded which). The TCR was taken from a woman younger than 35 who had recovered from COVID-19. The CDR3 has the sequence CASSLWGQGTGELFF. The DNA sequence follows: TGTGCCAGCAGCTTGTGGGGGCAAGGCACCGGGGAGCTGTTTTTT.